The rows below give T cell receptor beta chains drawn from one sample of a study of T cells in Graves' hyperthyroidism and ophthalmopathy. MiXCR was run by TCRdb on the multiplex PCR reads, yielding one entry per CDR3 protein. The sample yields some 440,000 distinct CDR3 sequences, more than 15% seen once. Sequencing used blood. These receptors were taken from a woman under 30 with Graves' hyperthyroidism. CDR3s include the opening cysteine and the closing phenylalanine or tryptophan. D genes are given only for firm matches. Clone size, where shown, is once, few, many, or a class for clones that have expanded.

>TRBV24-1|-|TRBJ2-5|-
TGTGCCACCAGTGATCCAGGGAGTAGGAGCTTGGAGACCCAGTACTTC
CATSDPGSRSLETQYF
>TRBV13|TRBD1|TRBJ2-3|many
TGTGCCAGCAGCTCAGCTAGACAGGGGGTGACAGATACGCAGTATTTT
CASSSARQGVTDTQYF
>TRBV10-3|-|TRBJ2-2|-
TGTGCCATCAGTGAAGATGAAAACACCGGGGAGCTGTTTTTT
CAISEDENTGELFF
>TRBV27|-|TRBJ2-4|many
TGTGCCAGCAGCCCTTCTTTAGCCAAAAACATTCAGTACTTC
CASSPSLAKNIQYF
>TRBV15|-|TRBJ2-7|-
TGTGCCACCAGCAGGAAGGGTTACGAGCAGTACTTC
CATSRKGYEQYF
>TRBV10-3|TRBD1|TRBJ1-6|few
TGTGCCATCAGGGCCTCGGGACAGCCAAATTCACCCCTCCACTTT
CAIRASGQPNSPLHF
>TRBV7-2|TRBD1|TRBJ1-2|many
TGTGCCAGCAACCTGCTTCTTGGACAGGGGGCTCTCTATGGCTACACCTTC
CASNLLLGQGALYGYTF
>TRBV3-1|-|TRBJ2-2|many
TGTGCCAGCAGCCAGGCGGTCGGGGAGCTGTTTTTT
CASSQAVGELFF
>TRBV20-1|-|TRBJ2-2|-
TGCAGTGCTATGGACAGATCGACCACCGGGGAGCTGTTTTTT
CSAMDRSTTGELFF
>TRBV30|TRBD1|TRBJ1-2|many
TGTGCCTGGAGGCTCCGGGACAGGTACTATGGCTACACCTTC
CAWRLRDRYYGYTF
>TRBV10-3|-|TRBJ1-2|many
TGTGCCATCAGTGACCAGGGCGGCTATGGCTACACCTTC
CAISDQGGYGYTF
>TRBV19|-|TRBJ1-5|-
TGTGCCAGTAGTAGGAGGGCCCCTCTCAATCAGCCCCAGCATTTT
CASSRRAPLNQPQHF
>TRBV7-2|-|TRBJ2-1|many
TGTGCCAGCAGCTTAGTTATGGGTGGGGGGGCACGGAATGAGCAGTTCTTC
CASSLVMGGGARNEQFF
>TRBV20-1|-|TRBJ2-1|many
TGCAGTGCTAGAGATGGTATGAGCAATGAGCAGTTCTTC
CSARDGMSNEQFF
>TRBV7-9|-|TRBJ2-1|many
TGTGCCAGCAGCTTAGGACAGCTCCACTACAATGAGCAGTTCTTC
CASSLGQLHYNEQFF
>TRBV7-6|TRBD1|TRBJ1-6|many
TGTGCCAGCAGCTCGGGACAGGGGGTTTCACCCCTCCACTTT
CASSSGQGVSPLHF
>TRBV30|TRBD2|TRBJ2-1|many
TGTGCCGCACTAGCGGGGTACAATGAGCAGTTCTTC
CAALAGYNEQFF
>TRBV5-5|TRBD1|TRBJ1-2|many
TGTGCCAGCAGCTTGGCCGGGCAGGGGGCATATGGCTACACCTTC
CASSLAGQGAYGYTF
>TRBV7-3|-|TRBJ2-7|many
TGTGCCAGCAGCTTGGGGCTACCGGGTGAGAGGGAGCAGTACTTC
CASSLGLPGEREQYF
>TRBV7-9|TRBD1|TRBJ2-7|many
TGTGCCAGCAGTTCCGGACAGGGGTCCCCCTACGAGCAGTACTTC
CASSSGQGSPYEQYF
>TRBV28|-|TRBJ1-2|many
TGTGCCAGCAGTTCGGACGGTCGGGATGGCTACACCTTC
CASSSDGRDGYTF
>TRBV10-3|TRBD1|TRBJ2-1|many
TGTGCCATCAGACCGGGACAGGGGGCGCATAATGAGCAGTTCTTC
CAIRPGQGAHNEQFF
>TRBV6-1|-|TRBJ2-3|many
TGTGCCAGCAGTGAATCGGAGGTCTACCTTGACACAGATACGCAGTATTTT
CASSESEVYLDTDTQYF
>TRBV7-2|-|TRBJ1-3|-
TGTGCCAGCAGCACGTTTACTGGGGGCTCCGGAAACACCATATATTTT
CASSTFTGGSGNTIYF
>TRBV20-1|-|TRBJ1-2|many
TGCAGTGTGACGGGACACATGAACTATGGCTACACCTTC
CSVTGHMNYGYTF
>TRBV6-1|TRBD1|TRBJ2-7|many
TGTGCCAGCACCGGGACAGGGATCTACGAGCAGTACTTC
CASTGTGIYEQYF
>TRBV3-1|TRBD1|TRBJ1-1|-
TGTGCCAGCAGCCAAGGGGACAGGACAGGGGTTGAAGCTTTCTTT
CASSQGDRTGVEAFF